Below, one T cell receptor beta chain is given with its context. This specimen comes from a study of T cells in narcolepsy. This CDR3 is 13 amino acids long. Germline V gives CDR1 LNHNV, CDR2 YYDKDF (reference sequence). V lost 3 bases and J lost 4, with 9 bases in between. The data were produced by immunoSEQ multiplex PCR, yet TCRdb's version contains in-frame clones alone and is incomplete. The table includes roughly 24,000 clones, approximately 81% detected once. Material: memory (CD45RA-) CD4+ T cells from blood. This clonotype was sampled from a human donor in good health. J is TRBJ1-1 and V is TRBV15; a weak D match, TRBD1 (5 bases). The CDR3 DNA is TGTGCCACCAGCAGCAGGGTCGGCACTGAAGCTTTCTTT. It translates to CATSSRVGTEAFF.